One sample yielded the 27 T cell receptor beta chains listed below, sequenced in a study of shared clonotypes between healthy human individuals (dated by TCRdb to the early 2020s). The library was obtained by the immunoSEQ multiplex PCR assay. Imported from immuneACCESS, the table was reduced by TCRdb to in-frame sequences with V and J called. These copies leave out some clones; in studies compared against another copy, an unresolved V gene accounts for under half, and the cause of the remainder is not known. In all, the sample holds approximately 2,300,000 clones, and 80% to 95% of those were seen once. In total, the top ten clones hold around 0.35% of the sample. Input material: naive CD4+ T cells from PBMCs. Reading the label with the study, this specimen's cell subset or site is: CD45RA+ positively selected. Receptors were obtained from a man aged 18-30 years in good health. Some clones in this sample may be carry-over from other donors' samples.

The chain combines TRBV19 with TRBJ1-2, with 9 positions matching TRBD1. Germline assignment: CDR1 LNHDA and CDR2 SQIVND (reference sequence). V was pared by 5 bases and J by 8 bases, with 12 bases of the junction left unmatched. The CDR3 has 15 amino acids. The CDR3 DNA follows: TGTGCCAGTAGTGGGGACGTACAGGGGGCGCGAGGCTACACCTTC. It yields the protein CASSGDVQGARGYTF.

This clone appeared a few times. An end of the junction differs from the germline gene, which may be a read error. The CDR3 is CASGEKSVTEAFF. CDR3 coding DNA: TGTGCCAGCGGTGAGAAGAGCGTCACTGAAGCTTTCTTT. This chain uses TRBV6-1 with TRBJ1-1; no firm D call. The CDR3 covers 13 residues. From germline, CDR1 is MNHNS and CDR2 SASEGT.

V is TRBV6-5 and J is TRBJ1-1; D call uncertain. The CDR3 spans 13 residues. The V and J ends lost 2 bases and 4 bases respectively, with 8 bases between them. Germline CDR1 and CDR2: MNHEY and SVGAGI. The CDR3 coding sequence is TGTGCCAGCAGTTACGGGCAGCTCACTGAAGCTTTCTTT. Translating gives CASSYGQLTEAFF.

The chain links TRBV7-9 to TRBJ2-3, with 10 bases that match TRBD1. Looked up from germline, CDR1 is SEHNR and CDR2 is FQNEAQ (reference sequence). Unmatched junction bases numbered 1, after V lost 6 bases and J lost 4 bases. CDR3 length equals 13 residues. The CDR3, as DNA: TGTGCCAGCAGTGGACAGGGGGCAGATACGCAGTATTTT. It is translated as CASSGQGADTQYF. Using reference TRBV7-9 and TRBJ2-3 for the parts outside the CDR3, the full variable domain is DTGVSQNPRHKITKRGQNVTFRCDPISEHNRLYWYRQTLGQGPEFLTYFQNEAQLEKSRLLSDRFSAERPKGSFSTLEIQRTEQGDSAMYLCASSGQGADTQYFGPGTRLTVL.

This clone appeared a single time. The chain carries TRBV5-1 and TRBJ2-5; 11 nucleotides align to TRBD2. J lost 5 bases, V lost 1 base, and 10 bases had no gene match. From germline, CDR1 is SGHRS and CDR2 YFSETQ. This CDR3 region has 17 residues. CDR3 nucleotide sequence: TGCGCCAGCAGCTTGACTAGCGGGAGATTAAGAATGGAGACCCAGTACTTC. It codes for CASSLTSGRLRMETQYF.

The chain uses TRBV10-3 and TRBJ2-3; the D is unclear. The CDR3 has 14 residues. The germline V and J ends were trimmed by 7 bases and 0 bases, with 11 bases remaining between them. Germline CDR1 is ENHRY and CDR2 is SYGVKD. Here the CDR3 DNA reads TGTGCCATCACGGCCTATCCTAGCACAGATACGCAGTATTTT. This encodes CAITAYPSTDTQYF.

In its sample, this clone was seen a few times. V and J are TRBV27 and TRBJ2-7, with D perhaps assigned TRBD1 or TRBD2 (5 bases each). Trimming left V 5 bases short and J 1 base short, with 15 bases between. The CDR3 is made up of 15 amino acids. In germline, CDR1 is MNHEY, CDR2 SMNVEV (reference sequence). The CDR3 reads CASSAVGVGSYEQYF. The CDR3 region has the DNA TGTGCCAGCAGTGCTGTGGGGGTCGGATCCTACGAGCAGTACTTC.

The gene calls are TRBV30 and TRBJ1-2, with unresolved D. Germline V gene sequence: CDR1 GTSNPN, CDR2 SVGIG (reference sequence). The ends were cut back, 2 bases at V and 7 bases at J, with 14 bases in the middle. The CDR3 has 13 residues. DNA for the CDR3: TGTGCCTGGAGTTCGACGGGCGGCCTTGGCTACACCTTC. As protein: CAWSSTGGLGYTF. Filled out from reference TRBV30 and TRBJ1-2, the complete variable domain reads SQTIHQWPATLVQPVGSPLSLECTVEGTSNPNLYWYRQAAGRGLQLLFYSVGIGQISSEVPQNLSASRPQDRQFILSSKKLLLSDSGFYLCAWSSTGGLGYTFGSGTRLTVV.

The chain employs TRBV6-5 and TRBJ1-4; tentative D call: TRBD1 (6 bases). The ends were cut back, 6 bases at V and 8 bases at J, with 19 bases in the middle. The CDR3 extends over 15 amino acids. Germline V gives CDR1 MNHEY, CDR2 SVGAGI. CDR3 protein: CASSHATGRGEKLFF. The CDR3 bases are TGTGCCAGCAGCCACGCGACAGGCCGAGGGGAAAAACTGTTTTTT.

V and J are TRBV28 and TRBJ1-5; unclear D gene. The CDR3 is 15 residues long. Per germline, CDR1 MDHEN and CDR2 SYDVKM. The V and J ends lost 5 bases and 8 bases respectively, with 19 bases between them. The CDR3 DNA reads TGTGCCAGCAGTCCCGATGAGTCGGTGAGGAAGCCCCAGCATTTT. Translation: CASSPDESVRKPQHF.

This clone was observed a few times. The chain uses TRBV9 and TRBJ2-5, with a weak D call TRBD2 (6 bases). The germline CDR1 and CDR2 sequences are SGDLS and YYNGEE. This CDR3 has 14 residues. V lost 0 bases and J lost 0, with 6 bases in between. The DNA for the CDR3 is TGTGCCAGCAGCGTAGTAGCGGACCAAGAGACCCAGTACTTC. Translating it yields CASSVVADQETQYF.

Only a few counts were recorded for this clone. V and J are TRBV7-2 and TRBJ1-1; D gene unclear. The CDR3 extends over 15 amino acids. Per germline, CDR1 SGHTA and CDR2 FQGNSA. V was shortened by 5 bases and J by 0 bases, with 13 bases between the two germline ends. This CDR3 reads CASSGARTMNTEAFF. Written as DNA, the CDR3 is TGTGCCAGCAGCGGCGCCAGAACCATGAACACTGAAGCTTTCTTT.

This clone appeared a single time. The chain employs TRBV5-1 and TRBJ2-5; 14 nucleotides align to TRBD2. Germline loops: CDR1 SGHRS, CDR2 YFSETQ. V trimming: 3 bases; J trimming: 5 bases; junction bases outside the gene matches: 9. The CDR3 is 17 amino acids. CDR3 coding DNA: TGCGCCAGCAGCTCCGGGACTAGCGGGAGCGGCGGCGAGACCCAGTACTTC. Translation gives CASSSGTSGSGGETQYF.

This clone turned up a few times. The chain is built from TRBV28 and TRBJ1-1, with D hard to call. CDR1 is MDHEN and CDR2 is SYDVKM in the germline V gene. The CDR3 is 12 amino acids. Trimming took off 4 bases at V and 5 bases at J, with 8 bases between the two ends. The CDR3 reads CASSSTRTEAFF. The CDR3, as DNA: TGTGCCAGCAGTTCTACACGGACTGAAGCTTTCTTT.

The chain joins TRBV5-1 to TRBJ1-5; 7 bases are shared with TRBD1. The germline V gene has CDR1 SGHRS and CDR2 YFSETQ. CDR3 length: 15 residues. With V trimmed by 1 base and J by 4 bases, 5 bases remained unmatched. CDR3 DNA: TGCGCCAGCAGCTTGTCGGGACAGAGGAATCAGCCCCAGCATTTT. This gives the protein CASSLSGQRNQPQHF. Combining the CDR3 with reference TRBV5-1 and TRBJ1-5 gives the whole variable domain KAGVTQTPRYLIKTRGQQVTLSCSPISGHRSVSWYQQTPGQGLQFLFEYFSETQRNKGNFPGRFSGRQFSNSRSEMNVSTLELGDSALYLCASSLSGQRNQPQHFGDGTRLSIL.

The J gene is TRBJ1-4, the V gene TRBV5-1, with D unclear. This CDR3 contains 14 residues. CDR1 and CDR2 (germline): SGHRS, YFSETQ. Trimming took off 0 bases at V and 11 bases at J, with 14 bases between the two ends. The CDR3: CASSLDLVNGKLFF. CDR3 bases: TGCGCCAGCAGCTTGGATCTCGTAAACGGGAAACTGTTTTTT. The full variable domain, completed using reference TRBV5-1 and TRBJ1-4, is KAGVTQTPRYLIKTRGQQVTLSCSPISGHRSVSWYQQTPGQGLQFLFEYFSETQRNKGNFPGRFSGRQFSNSRSEMNVSTLELGDSALYLCASSLDLVNGKLFFGSGTQLSVL.

V gene TRBV28 combines with J gene TRBJ2-7; D remains unclear. V lost 1 base to trimming and J lost 6 bases, with 7 bases between them. This CDR3 contains 12 residues. CDR1 MDHEN and CDR2 SYDVKM come from the germline V gene. CDR3 sequence reads: CASSLYSSEQYF. The CDR3 DNA reads TGTGCCAGCAGTTTATACAGTTCCGAGCAGTACTTC.

With regard to this clone: The same CDR3 also results from other DNA sequences found in this sample. The J gene is TRBJ2-7, the V gene TRBV5-1; no clear D. The CDR3 totals 14 residues. Germline CDR1 is SGHRS and CDR2 is YFSETQ. V lost 0 bases to trimming and J lost 0 bases, with 7 bases between them. For the CDR3, the DNA is TGCGCCAGCAGCTTGGGGCAACTCTCCTACGAGCAGTACTTC. It translates to CASSLGQLSYEQYF.

The V and J genes are TRBV4-2 and TRBJ2-2; 7 bases map to TRBD1. V was pared by 7 bases and J by 8 bases, with 7 bases of the junction left unmatched. This CDR3 has 13 residues. CDR1 and CDR2 from the germline V gene are LGHNA and YNFKEQ. CDR3 protein: CASTRQGKGELFF. The CDR3 DNA follows: TGTGCCAGCACCCGACAGGGCAAAGGGGAGCTGTTTTTT.

The V call is TRBV7-9, the J call TRBJ2-2; a weak D match, TRBD2 (6 bases). Germline CDR1 reads SEHNR; CDR2 reads FQNEAQ (reference sequence). Trimming left V 2 bases short and J 6 bases short, with 13 bases between. This CDR3 is 15 amino acids long. The CDR3, as DNA: TGTGCCAGCAGCTTACGGGAGAATCCGGCCGGGGAGCTGTTTTTT. Its protein is CASSLRENPAGELFF.

The J gene is TRBJ2-5, the V gene TRBV5-6, with TRBD2 matching over 8 bases. Germline values: CDR1 SGHDT, CDR2 YYEEEE. Germline trimming cut 4 bases from V and 2 bases from J; bases unmatched to any gene: 13. There are 17 residues in the CDR3. The CDR3 spells CASSPTVVAGPQETQYF. Written as DNA, the CDR3 is TGTGCCAGCAGCCCGACGGTAGTAGCGGGACCTCAAGAGACCCAGTACTTC.

This clone was picked up one time. The CDR3 nucleotides read TGTGCCAGTCGGATTGGCGGGCCCTCCTACGAGCAGTACTTC. This translates into CASRIGGPSYEQYF. The genes are TRBV13 and TRBJ2-7; a weak D match, TRBD2 (5 bases). The V gene lost 9 bases and the J gene lost 0 bases, with 15 bases spanning the gap. Germline CDR1 PRHDT, CDR2 FYEKMQ (reference sequence). CDR3 length equals 14 residues.

The CDR3 DNA reads TGTGCCAGCAGCCCCTACGGGGGGCATGGGGAGACCCAGTACTTC. Residues: CASSPYGGHGETQYF. The chain uses TRBV9 and TRBJ2-5; maybe TRBD2 (7 bases). Trimming stripped 4 bases from V and 5 bases from J, with 18 bases between. CDR3 length: 15 amino acids. Germline values: CDR1 SGDLS, CDR2 YYNGEE.

This chain links TRBV28 with TRBJ1-5, with TRBD1 matching over 9 bases. With V trimmed by 6 bases and J by 4 bases, 13 bases remained unmatched. The CDR3 runs 17 residues. Per the germline V gene, CDR1 is MDHEN and CDR2 is SYDVKM. The CDR3 DNA follows: TGTGCCAGCAGCGGCATTCAAGGGACAGGGTTGAATCAGCCCCAGCATTTT. As protein: CASSGIQGTGLNQPQHF.

The J gene is TRBJ2-3, the V gene TRBV28; the D is unclear. The germline V gene has CDR1 MDHEN and CDR2 SYDVKM. The CDR3 is 13 residues long. Trimming took 2 bases from V and 4 from J, leaving 7 bases between them. The chain's CDR3 is CASSLPRADTQYF. The CDR3 DNA reads TGTGCCAGCAGTTTACCCCGAGCAGATACGCAGTATTTT.

This chain uses TRBV11-3 with TRBJ2-4, with TRBD1 matching over 8 bases. V was clipped by 0 bases and J by 12 bases; unmatched bases: 4. This CDR3 is built from 13 residues. The germline CDR1 and CDR2 sequences are SGHNT and YENEEA. This CDR3 reads CASSLETGASQYF. CDR3 DNA: TGTGCCAGCAGCTTAGAGACAGGGGCCTCTCAGTACTTC.

The chain joins TRBV4-1 to TRBJ1-5; D gene ambiguous. Deletions cut 4 bases from V and 3 bases from J, with 13 bases between. The CDR3 contains 15 residues. CDR1 is MGHRA and CDR2 is YSYEKL in the germline V gene. The CDR3: CASSPVDTYNQPQHF. The CDR3 DNA reads as TGCGCCAGCAGCCCTGTAGACACCTACAATCAGCCCCAGCATTTT.